These 5 T cell receptor beta chains came from one sample sequenced in a study of CD8+CD57+ T cells in acquired aplastic anemia. The TCR beta profiling, which covered VDJ combination and CDR3 sequence, was carried out using genomic DNA as the template. One entry per CDR3 protein results from TCRdb running MiXCR on the reads. The profile shows 250,000 to 350,000 distinct CDR3 sequences, around 60% of them singletons. The source material was sorted CD4+, CD8+, or CD8+CD57+ T cells (not recorded which) from PBMCs. The receptor source for this set is a human donor with severe aplastic anemia or a healthy control (not recorded which).

This sequence joins TRBV10-3 and TRBJ1-4; D uncertain. Germline-derived CDR1 and CDR2 are ENHRY and SYGVKD. The CDR3 is 14 amino acids. Trimming cost V 11 bases and J 7 bases, with 20 bases left between them. The CDR3 DNA is TGTGCCGTACAAAGGGAAGTTGGCACTGAAAAACTGTTTTTT. Amino acid sequence: CAVQREVGTEKLFF.

The chain has TRBV19 and TRBJ1-1; D gene unclear. V was shortened by 7 bases and J by 1 base, with 16 bases between the two germline ends. The CDR3 has 15 residues. From germline, CDR1 is LNHDA and CDR2 SQIVND (reference sequence). The CDR3 region has the DNA TGTGCCAGTACGGCTTGGGGTGGCGAGAACACTGAAGCTTTCTTT. This encodes CASTAWGGENTEAFF. Based on the CDR3 plus reference TRBV19 and TRBJ1-1, the full variable domain is DGGITQSPKYLFRKEGQNVTLSCEQNLNHDAMYWYRQDPGQGLRLIYYSQIVNDFQKGDIAEGYSVSREKKESFPLTVTSAQKNPTAFYLCASTAWGGENTEAFFGQGTRLTVV.

This clonotype was counted at least ten times. The chain has TRBV7-8 and TRBJ2-5; 9 positions match TRBD2. Per the germline V gene, CDR1 is SGHVS and CDR2 is FQNEAQ. V trimming: 4 bases; J trimming: 4 bases; junction bases outside the gene matches: 16. CDR3 size: 18 residues. CDR3 loop: CASSSQRGLASGVETQYF. The DNA of the CDR3 is TGTGCCAGCAGCTCCCAGCGGGGTTTGGCTAGCGGGGTAGAGACCCAGTACTTC.

The chain combines TRBV12-3 or TRBV12-4 with TRBJ2-7; 10 bases line up with TRBD2. The CDR3 is made up of 14 amino acids. Trimming cost V 5 bases and J 6 bases; bases outside gene matches: 7. This chain's CDR3 is CASSSGGVTGEQYF. In DNA, the CDR3 is TGTGCCAGCAGTAGCGGGGGGGTAACAGGCGAGCAGTACTTC.

Worth noting for this clonotype: Given a much more abundant clone one base away, this may be a read error. V usage is TRBV6-6 and J usage is TRBJ1-2, with D possibly TRBD1 on 5 matching bases. Trimming removed 5 bases from V and 9 bases from J, with 19 bases in between. This CDR3 comprises 14 residues. Germline V gene sequence: CDR1 MNHNY, CDR2 SVGAGI (reference sequence). This chain's CDR3 is CASSNWEGRASYTF. The CDR3 DNA follows: TGTGCCAGCAGTAATTGGGAGGGGAGAGCGAGCTACACCTTC.